This is a list of T cell receptor beta chains from one sample in a study of Ad26.COV2.S vaccination and SARS-CoV-2 variants. Assay: immunoSEQ multiplex PCR; the TCRdb copy retains only in-frame clones and omits some. The repertoire has about 410,000 clones, approximately 90% of them found once; the top ten carry 1.5% to 2%. The sequencing used peripheral blood, collected in a trial of Ad26.COV2.S vaccine versus placebo. These receptors originate from a person aged 18-60 years who received the Ad26.COV2.S COVID-19 vaccine or a placebo. The conserved cysteine and the conserved F or W are not part of the CDR3 here.

cdr3_length,j_call,v_call,cdr3_aa
12,TRBJ1-1,TRBV2,ASSGAAGNTEAF
13,TRBJ1-5,TRBV3-1/TRBV3-2,ASSQDTGGGQPQH
12,TRBJ2-1,TRBV10-3,AISGVGQVNEQF
12,TRBJ2-5,TRBV24-1,ATSPDRAAETQY
15,TRBJ2-5,TRBV7-3,ASSLGAGTSGRETQY
14,TRBJ2-1,TRBV25-1,ASSEGSGLAHNEQF
12,TRBJ2-1,TRBV29-1,SVGLQGFYNEQF
11,TRBJ1-3,TRBV30,AWSVGSGNTIY
13,TRBJ1-4,TRBV28,ASSSWDSSLGKLF
12,TRBJ2-3,TRBV9,ASSVRERTDTQY
11,TRBJ2-7,TRBV25-1,ASSEPASYEQY
14,TRBJ2-7,TRBV15,ATSRESSGIGYEQY
9,TRBJ1-2,TRBV20-1,SASITYGYT
14,TRBJ2-1,TRBV5-8,ASSSGLAGGPDEQF
12,TRBJ2-7,TRBV11-3,ASSLLRASYEQY
16,TRBJ2-1,TRBV7-2,ASSLFNRRTGSYNEQF
10,TRBJ2-7,TRBV6-6,ASSQLADEQY
11,TRBJ2-3,TRBV4-3,ASSQDQTDTQY
12,TRBJ2-7,TRBV30,AWSVPRGRNEQY
13,TRBJ1-6,TRBV28,ASSYRAPASSPLH
9,TRBJ2-1,TRBV10-3,AISAGDEQF
14,TRBJ1-6,TRBV28,ASSLRARLINSPLH
10,TRBJ1-2,TRBV13,ASSLGVYGYT
13,TRBJ2-7,TRBV19,ASSIRGPGSYEQY
13,TRBJ1-5,TRBV6-2/TRBV6-3,ASSSSDREHRPQH
11,TRBJ1-2,TRBV28,ASSLWASNGYT
11,TRBJ1-5,TRBV6-5,ASSLQRDQPQH
13,TRBJ2-7,TRBV6-5,ASSYSRSQPYEQY
9,TRBJ1-1,TRBV6-5,ASSETGGFF
13,TRBJ1-6,TRBV18,ASSPSTGTNSPLH
13,TRBJ1-4,TRBV4-2,ASQYAGGGNEKLF
10,TRBJ1-4,TRBV18,ASSPRSEKLF
12,TRBJ2-1,TRBV30,AWNRLAVYNEQF
11,TRBJ2-7,TRBV20-1,SASSGSTYEQY
11,TRBJ1-2,TRBV9,ASSMTENYGYT
12,TRBJ2-7,TRBV7-9,ASSLDQSSYEQY
13,TRBJ2-7,TRBV3-1/TRBV3-2,ASSSPGQGTYEQY
12,TRBJ1-6,TRBV28,ASSYRGVNSPLH
11,TRBJ2-5,TRBV25-1,ASSGGARETQY
14,TRBJ2-1,TRBV24-1,ATSDPTGKAYNEQF
15,TRBJ1-4,TRBV5-4,ASSFGGGLATNEKLF
9,TRBJ1-2,TRBV9,ASSADYGYT
13,TRBJ1-2,TRBV30,AWSVHRRANYGYT
16,TRBJ2-1,TRBV4-1,ASSQELVGTSVYNEQF
14,TRBJ2-7,TRBV3-1/TRBV3-2,ASSQRGGGPSDEQY
10,TRBJ2-7,TRBV2,ATETVTYEQY
12,TRBJ2-5,TRBV4-1,ASSQLPFGETQY
9,TRBJ1-1,TRBV12-3/TRBV12-4,ASSQTRLAF
15,TRBJ2-5,TRBV9,ASSVEGLSGYQETQY
13,TRBJ1-6,TRBV14,ASSQDRQRNSPLH
12,TRBJ1-1,TRBV3-1/TRBV3-2,ASSQGRQARGAF
16,TRBJ1-5,TRBV19,ASREGQGPSLGRQPQH
12,TRBJ1-5,TRBV13,ASSFVAGNQPQH
13,TRBJ2-3,TRBV6-1,ASSETRGGTDTQY